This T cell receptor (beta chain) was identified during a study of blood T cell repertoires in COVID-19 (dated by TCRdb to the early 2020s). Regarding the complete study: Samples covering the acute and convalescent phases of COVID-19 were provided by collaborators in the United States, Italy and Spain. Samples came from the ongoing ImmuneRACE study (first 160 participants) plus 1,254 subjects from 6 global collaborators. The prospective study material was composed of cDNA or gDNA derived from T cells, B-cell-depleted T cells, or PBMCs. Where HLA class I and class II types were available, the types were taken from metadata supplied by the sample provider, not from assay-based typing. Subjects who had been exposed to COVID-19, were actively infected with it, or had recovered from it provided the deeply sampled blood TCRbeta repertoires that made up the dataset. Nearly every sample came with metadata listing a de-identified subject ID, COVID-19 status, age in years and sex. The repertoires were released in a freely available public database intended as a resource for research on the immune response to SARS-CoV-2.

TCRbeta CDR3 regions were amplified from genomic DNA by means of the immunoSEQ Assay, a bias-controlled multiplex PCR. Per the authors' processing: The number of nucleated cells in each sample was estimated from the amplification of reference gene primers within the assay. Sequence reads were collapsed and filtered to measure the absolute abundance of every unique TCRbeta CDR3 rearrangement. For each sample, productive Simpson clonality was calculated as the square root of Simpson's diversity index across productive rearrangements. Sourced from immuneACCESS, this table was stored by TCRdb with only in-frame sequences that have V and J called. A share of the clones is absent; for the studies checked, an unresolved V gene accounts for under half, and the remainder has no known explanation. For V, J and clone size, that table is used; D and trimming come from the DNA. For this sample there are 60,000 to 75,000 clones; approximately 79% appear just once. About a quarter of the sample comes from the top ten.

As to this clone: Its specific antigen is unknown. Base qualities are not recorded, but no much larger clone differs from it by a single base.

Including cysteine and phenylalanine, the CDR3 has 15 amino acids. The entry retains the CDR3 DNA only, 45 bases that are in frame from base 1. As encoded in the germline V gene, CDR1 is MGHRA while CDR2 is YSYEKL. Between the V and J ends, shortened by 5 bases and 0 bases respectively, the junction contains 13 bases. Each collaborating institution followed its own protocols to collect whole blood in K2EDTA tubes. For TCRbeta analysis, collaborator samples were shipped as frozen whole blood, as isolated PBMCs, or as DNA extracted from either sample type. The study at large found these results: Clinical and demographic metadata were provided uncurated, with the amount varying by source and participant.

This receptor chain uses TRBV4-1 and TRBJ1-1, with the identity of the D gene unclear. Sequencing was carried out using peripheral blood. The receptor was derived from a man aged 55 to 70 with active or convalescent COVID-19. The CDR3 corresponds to CASSFAGTLNTEAFF. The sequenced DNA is TGCGCCAGCAGCTTTGCAGGCACCTTGAACACTGAAGCTTTCTTT.